A single sample gave rise to the 21 T cell receptor beta chains below, sequenced in a study of PD-1 blockade in classical Hodgkin lymphoma. Every one of the patients relapsed after autologous stem cell transplantation (brentuximab vedotin exposure was variable). TCRdb keeps only in-frame clones here, not all; method: immunoSEQ multiplex PCR. The sample carries about 75,000 clones, about 93% recorded once. The sample in question was peripheral blood mononuclear cells (PBMCs), obtained at baseline. All receptors derive from a human donor with classical Hodgkin lymphoma.

This clone was counted a single time. The chain couples TRBV15 to TRBJ2-3, with 9 bases lining up with TRBD1. CDR3 length: 17 residues. Trimming removed 3 bases from V and 4 bases from J; junction bases left unmatched: 11. The V gene's germline CDR1 is LNHNV and CDR2 YYDKDF (reference sequence). The DNA of the CDR3 is TGTGCCACCAGCAGTCCCGGGACAGGGATCGAGGCAGATACGCAGTATTTT. Protein: CATSSPGTGIEADTQYF.

The chain combines TRBV7-9 with TRBJ2-5, with 8 bases aligning to TRBD1. With V trimmed by 3 bases and J by 5 bases, 11 bases remained unmatched. The CDR3 loop spans 16 amino acids. Germline CDR1 reads SEHNR; CDR2 reads FQNEAQ (reference sequence). In nucleotides, the CDR3 is TGTGCCAGCAGCTTCCAATATGGACAGGGAGGCGAGACCCAGTACTTC. It specifies CASSFQYGQGGETQYF.

This chain links TRBV4-1 with TRBJ1-4; the match to TRBD1 covers 7 bases. In germline, CDR1 is MGHRA, CDR2 YSYEKL. After removal of 3 bases from V and 4 bases from J, the junction contained 2 bases not matched to a gene. The CDR3 has 14 amino acids. The CDR3 DNA is TGCGCCAGCAGCCAGGGACAGCGTAATGAAAAACTGTTTTTT. As protein: CASSQGQRNEKLFF.

The V gene is TRBV7-8, the J gene TRBJ1-6; no clear D gene. V was trimmed by 5 bases and J by 7 bases, leaving 9 bases between them. The CDR3 has 13 residues. Germline CDR1 reads SGHVS; CDR2 reads FQNEAQ. The CDR3 here is CASSAFPNSPLHF. As DNA, the CDR3 is TGTGCCAGCAGCGCATTCCCGAATTCACCCCTCCACTTT. The entire variable domain, with the rest obtained from reference TRBV7-8 and TRBJ1-6, is as follows: GAGVSQSPRYKVAKRGQDVALRCDPISGHVSLFWYQQALGQGPEFLTYFQNEAQLDKSGLPSDRFFAERPEGSVSTLKIQRTQQEDSAVYLCASSAFPNSPLHFGNGTRLTVT.

This clone was recorded a few times. The chain employs TRBV27 and TRBJ2-7, with D possibly being TRBD2 (5 bases). This CDR3 has 13 amino acids. V shed 3 bases and J shed 3 bases, with 9 bases lying between them. Per germline, CDR1 MNHEY and CDR2 SMNVEV (reference sequence). CDR3 nucleotide sequence: TGTGCCAGCAGTTTTAACGGGAACTACGAGCAGTACTTC. As protein: CASSFNGNYEQYF.

The V gene is TRBV27, the J gene TRBJ2-7; D might be TRBD1 (6 bases). The CDR3 has 14 amino acids. Between the trimmed V and J ends, which lost 6 bases and 2 bases, there was a span of 14 bases. Per the germline V gene, CDR1 is MNHEY and CDR2 is SMNVEV (reference sequence). CDR3 protein: CASRHETGTYEQYF. In DNA, the CDR3 is TGTGCCAGCAGGCATGAGACAGGTACCTACGAGCAGTACTTC.

The chain joins TRBV7-9 to TRBJ2-6; D is ambiguous. The CDR3 is 15 amino acids. Germline V gives CDR1 SEHNR, CDR2 FQNEAQ (reference sequence). Trimming shortened V by 5 bases and J by 3 bases, and 11 bases separated the two germline ends. Written as DNA, the CDR3 is TGTGCCAGCAGCCCGCCCCTCGGTGGGGCCAACGTCCTGACTTTC. This gives the protein CASSPPLGGANVLTF.

V usage is TRBV5-1 and J usage is TRBJ2-7; D may correspond to TRBD1 or TRBD2 (5 bases each). The CDR3 has 13 amino acids. Germline CDR1 SGHRS, CDR2 YFSETQ. V lost 3 bases and J lost 3, with 10 bases in between. CDR3 amino acids: CASSWGSDYEQYF. CDR3 DNA: TGCGCCAGCAGCTGGGGGTCGGACTACGAGCAGTACTTC.

This clone was found a few times. This chain links TRBV2 with TRBJ1-6, with a weak D call TRBD1 (6 bases). The germline CDR1 and CDR2 sequences are SNHLY and FYNNEI. V lost 8 bases, J lost 8 bases, and 13 bases lay in between. The CDR3 runs to 13 residues. CDR3 DNA sequence: TGTGCCAGCTCGGACAGCAGGGATTCACCCCTCCACTTT. It yields the protein CASSDSRDSPLHF.

V gene TRBV7-3 combines with J gene TRBJ2-3; D call uncertain. This CDR3 comprises 14 residues. CDR1 is SGHTA and CDR2 is FQGTGA in the germline V gene. The germline V and J ends were trimmed by 5 bases and 2 bases, with 11 bases remaining between them. The CDR3 sequence: CASSDGRYTDTQYF. CDR3 in DNA: TGTGCCAGCAGCGATGGCAGGTACACAGATACGCAGTATTTT.

V usage is TRBV28 and J usage is TRBJ1-5; tentative D call: TRBD1 (6 bases). The V and J ends lost 5 bases and 0 bases respectively, with 14 bases between them. The CDR3 is 16 residues long. In germline, CDR1 is MDHEN, CDR2 SYDVKM. CDR3 residues: CASSPGTPYSNQPQHF. In nucleotides, the CDR3 is TGTGCCAGCAGTCCGGGGACACCCTATAGCAATCAGCCCCAGCATTTT.

Details on this clone: One end of the junction fails to match germline, which may point to a read error. V usage is TRBV9 and J usage is TRBJ2-7; D not resolved. This CDR3 contains 10 residues. The germline CDR1 and CDR2 sequences are SGDLS and YYNGEE. CDR3 nucleotides: TGTGCCAGCGGAAACTACGAACAGTACTTC. This sequence encodes CASGNYEQYF.

J is TRBJ1-5 and V is TRBV7-9; D not resolved. The CDR3 loop spans 15 amino acids. Germline V CDR1 and CDR2: SEHNR, FQNEAQ (reference sequence). With 5 bases removed from V and 0 bases from J, the gap between germline ends came to 11 bases. CDR3 nucleotide sequence: TGTGCCAGCAGCCCTCTACTGGATAGCAATCAGCCCCAGCATTTT. This encodes CASSPLLDSNQPQHF.

The CDR3 nucleotides read TGTGCCAGCAGCGTAGGAAGGGGGTTGACTGAAGCTTTCTTT. Its translation is CASSVGRGLTEAFF. The chain combines TRBV9 with TRBJ1-1, with D tentatively TRBD1 (6 bases). The CDR3 covers 14 residues. The germline gives CDR1 SGDLS, CDR2 YYNGEE. Trimming shortened V by 0 bases and J by 5 bases, and 11 bases separated the two germline ends.

V and J are TRBV18 and TRBJ1-1, with 7 bases aligning to TRBD1. This CDR3 comprises 16 residues. The germline gives CDR1 KGHSH, CDR2 LQKENI. J was trimmed by 5 bases and V by 4 bases; bases with no gene match: 13. The CDR3 nucleotides read TGTGCCAGCTCACTTTACTCCGGACAGGTTGGGACTGAAGCTTTCTTT. It codes for CASSLYSGQVGTEAFF.

This clone was recorded a few times. V and J are TRBV27 and TRBJ2-2, with unresolved D. CDR1 MNHEY and CDR2 SMNVEV come from the germline V gene (reference sequence). V shed 6 bases and J shed 6 bases, with 11 bases lying between them. The CDR3 spans 13 residues. CDR3 coding DNA: TGTGCCAGCAGCAGTAATTGGGCCGGGGAGCTGTTTTTT. The encoded protein is CASSSNWAGELFF.

This sequence joins TRBV9 and TRBJ2-5, with D perhaps TRBD1 (5 bases). This CDR3 is built from 13 residues. The germline V and J ends were trimmed by 4 bases and 1 base, with 8 bases remaining between them. Germline V CDR1 and CDR2: SGDLS, YYNGEE. In DNA, the CDR3 is TGTGCCAGCAGCTTCGACAGCCAAGAGACCCAGTACTTC. Residues: CASSFDSQETQYF.

This sequence joins TRBV7-2 and TRBJ2-7, with a weak D call TRBD2 (6 bases). Germline V gene data show CDR1 as SGHTA and CDR2 as FQGNSA. This CDR3 has 15 residues. The ends were cut back, 3 bases at V and 4 bases at J, with 16 bases in the middle. CDR3 protein: CASSFATGRIYEQYF. DNA of the CDR3: TGTGCCAGCAGCTTTGCGACCGGGAGAATATACGAGCAGTACTTC.

CDR3 sequence reads: CASSELGPGTDTQYF. The CDR3 DNA sequence: TGTGCCAGCAGTGAATTAGGCCCCGGCACAGATACGCAGTATTTT. J is TRBJ2-3 and V is TRBV6-1; D remains unclear. Germline CDR1 is MNHNS and CDR2 is SASEGT. This CDR3 region has 15 residues. V was clipped by 2 bases and J by 1 base, with 10 bases between them.

The V gene is TRBV18, the J gene TRBJ1-4; possibly TRBD1 for D (5 bases). V was trimmed by 3 bases and J by 4 bases, leaving 12 bases between them. The CDR3 is made up of 15 amino acids. Germline assignment: CDR1 KGHSH and CDR2 LQKENI. The CDR3 DNA sequence: TGTGCCAGCTCACCCCGGGACGGCCTTAATGAAAAACTGTTTTTT. Protein: CASSPRDGLNEKLFF.

This chain connects TRBV11-3 to TRBJ2-7; either TRBD1 or TRBD2 may fit D (6 bases each). CDR1 is SGHNT, CDR2 YENEEA, per germline. V lost 1 base and J 2 bases, leaving 12 bases between the germline ends. This CDR3 is 15 amino acids long. For the CDR3, the DNA is TGTGCCAGCAGCTTAGGGGGGGACATTCCCTACGAGCAGTACTTC. It yields the protein CASSLGGDIPYEQYF.